The text below deals with one TCR beta chain. This sample's time point: newly diagnosed GD, antithyroid drugs for less than 3 months. The TCR library was made from RNA extracted from PBMCs. CDR1 is SEHNR and CDR2 is FQNEAQ in the germline V gene (reference sequence). The V end was cut by 4 bases, the J end by 0 bases, with 12 bases between. This CDR3 is 15 amino acids long. The data were taken from a study of regulatory T cells in long-lasting Graves disease. Libraries of TCR beta came from iRepertoire HTBI primers plus Arm-PCR of CDR3 regions. TCRdb redid the calling of the multiplex PCR reads with MiXCR, one entry per CDR3 protein. The sample holds 500,000 to 700,000 distinct CDR3 sequences; roughly 15% are singletons and the top ten take 15% to 20%. These sequences were also reported in another study, on T cells in Graves' hyperthyroidism and ophthalmopathy.

The clonotype was recovered from a woman aged 30 to 39 with Graves disease. The chain is built from TRBV7-9 and TRBJ1-1; the D gene is possibly TRBD1 (5 bases). The sequenced sample was peripheral blood mononuclear cells (PBMCs), obtained at new diagnosis, from a patient treated with antithyroid drugs. CDR3 DNA sequence: TGTGCCAGCAGCTCTTTCAGGGAGATGAACACTGAAGCTTTCTTT. This translates into CASSSFREMNTEAFF.